This TCR beta chain came from a study of regulatory T cells in long-lasting Graves disease (dated by TCRdb to the early 2020s). For context, the study as a whole: In the newly diagnosed Graves' disease group, patients had been taking antithyroid drugs for less than 3 months. Patients with persistent Graves' disease were compared with patients with newly diagnosed Graves' disease using TCR sequencing and RNA sequencing of peripheral blood. The study was conducted in China and was registered as a clinical trial. A total of around 33 samples underwent TCR sequencing, from roughly 13 patients with persistent Graves' disease and 20 or so patients with newly diagnosed Graves' disease. Findings and caveats that apply to the study as a whole: Sequencing and analysis were restricted to the TCR beta chain. Preferential use of TRBV28, TRBJ1-2 and TRBJ2-5 was observed in persistent disease, whereas TRBV20-1 and TRBJ2-1 were favored in newly diagnosed disease. Compared with newly diagnosed patients, persistent Graves' disease patients had lower TCR Shannon entropy and fewer highly expanded clones, which suggests clonal expansion. The study examined only peripheral blood because the primary lesion, thyroid tissue, could not be accessed. The small sample size was acknowledged by the authors as a limitation that may reduce accuracy. Persistent patients shared more public clonotypes among themselves (more than 2,500) than newly diagnosed patients did (over 900).

Relative to germline, V is 2 bases shorter and J is 3 bases shorter, with 9 bases between their ends. CDR1 and CDR2 (MNHEY, SVGAGI) derive from the germline V gene. The CDR3 numbers 14 residues from cysteine through phenylalanine. The retained sequence is limited to the CDR3, 42 bases, with the frame set at the first base. The library was obtained by multiplex PCR. The sequencer listed for this sample is Illumina HiSeq 4000. To build TCR beta libraries, CDR3 regions were amplified by Arm-PCR using iRepertoire HTBI primers. Before sequencing, the PCR products underwent gel purification. The original pipeline was this. Gene usage analysis of CDR3 amino acid clonotypes relied on the roughly 60 TRBV and 15 or so TRBJ segments identified across samples. COPE and FqMerger were used to merge filtered high-quality paired reads into contigs. BLAST was used to align contigs to IMGT TRBV, TRBD and TRBJ reference genes, and CDR3 was defined according to IMGT. Highly expanded clones were defined as clonotypes with a frequency above 0.1%. Shannon entropy served as the measure of repertoire diversity, while the Gini coefficient captured V-J evenness. A clonotype found in more than one individual was treated as public. TCRdb trimmed public reads at Q25 via fastp, called clones via MiXCR and kept in-frame beta chains. Each record represents a unique CDR3 protein, reported with the most common genes and DNA among its rows. The V and J calls, along with clone size, are taken from TCRdb and not from the paper's own processing. In this sample the table shows over 350,000 distinct CDR3 sequences, approximately 15% of which occur a single time. The ten most abundant clones make up roughly 7.7% of the sample.

Turning to this clonotype: The antigen this receptor binds is unknown. No much larger clone exists at a distance of one base, and base qualities are not known.

The label giving this sample's time point can be read as: newly diagnosed GD, antithyroid drugs for less than 3 months. RNA was extracted from PBMCs in TRIzol for both TCR sequencing and RNA sequencing. Graves' disease was diagnosed according to American Thyroid Association guidelines. Recruitment of patients was carried out at an endocrinology department in Xi'an, China. Each patient gave approximately 10 milliliters of peripheral blood, collected in an EDTA anticoagulant tube. PBMCs were isolated by Ficoll Paque Plus density gradient separation without further T cell sorting. An Agilent 2100 Bioanalyzer and agarose gel were used to assess RNA quality, and a NanoDrop 2000 was used to measure RNA concentration. The same sample was also used in a study of T cells in Graves' hyperthyroidism and ophthalmopathy. As that second paper reports: Graves' hyperthyroidism was defined as stable when no progression to ophthalmopathy occurred over 18 months of follow-up. Hyperthyroidism patients were newly diagnosed, had a disease duration of under 2 months, and were aged 18 to 65 years. Any patient with an uncontrolled infection, another autoimmune disease, pregnancy or lactation was excluded. Diagnoses were based on clinical symptoms, serum thyroxine and TRAb, thyroid ultrasound and orbital computed tomography. The TCR CDR3 was subjected to a first round of RT-PCR using the HTBI primer set and the Qiagen OneStep RT-PCR kit. Most expanded thyroid clonotypes (frequency above 0.001) were also detected in blood, suggesting blood repertoires may reflect thyroid immune responses. A 13 V-J signature model separated ophthalmopathy from stable hyperthyroidism, with 87.88% sensitivity and roughly 81% specificity in cross-validation and 80%/75% in testing. In validation, the model predicted progression to ophthalmopathy with around 71% sensitivity and less than 75% specificity, a median of 6.5 months before onset. TCR V-J signatures able to tell the groups apart were searched for in a discovery cohort of about a hundred patients, of whom roughly 42 had Graves' ophthalmopathy and around 57 had stable Graves' hyperthyroidism. Prospective prediction of ophthalmopathy was tested in an independent validation cohort consisting of fewer than 20 hyperthyroidism patients and more than 15 patients who later progressed to ophthalmopathy. The 95 to 100 discovery patients were randomly divided into training and test sets at a 7:3 ratio. The study also compared thyroid tissue and blood T-cell repertoires from roughly six Graves' hyperthyroidism patients. After sampling, hyperthyroidism patients received methimazole starting at 30 mg daily, and ophthalmopathy patients received high-dose intravenous methylprednisolone. Libraries were constructed in a second round of multiplex PCR, after which size selection and purification were performed. The libraries were sequenced on an Illumina HiSeq2000 using paired-end 100 bp reads. SOAPnuke was used to process the raw data, removing reads that contained adapters or uncalled bases, had a mean Phred below 15, or lacked an exact match to the constant primer or identifier. High-quality paired reads were merged using COPE v1.2.5, and each unique nucleotide sequence was defined as a clonotype. MiTCR v1.1 was used to align clonotypes to the IMGT TRBV, TRBD and TRBJ reference segments. The analysis included only V-J combinations with a frequency above 0.0001, which together covered roughly 99% of the repertoires. The TCS score was defined as the ratio of F50 (clonal expansion) to E x V (chaos), calculated using BLOSUM62-based TCRdist between CDR3 peptides within each V-J. Welch's t-statistics and random forest reduced fewer than 600 V-J features to under 15, which were used in a naive Bayes classifier (R e1071). Sample size was not statistically predetermined, and blinding of investigators to group allocation was not performed. TCR Vbeta CDR3 sequencing of approximately 140 peripheral blood samples (roughly 43 ophthalmopathy, 75 hyperthyroidism and roughly 17 progressor patients) is reported in the paper.

This specimen consisted of peripheral blood mononuclear cells (PBMCs), obtained at new diagnosis, from a patient treated with antithyroid drugs. This receptor was obtained from a middle-aged woman with Graves disease. Donor details come from another sample of the same person, matched by shared clones. The chain is encoded by TRBV6-5 joined to TRBJ2-3; the D gene is perhaps TRBD1, from 5 matching bases. The nucleotide sequence reads TGTGCCAGCAGTTACGGCAGGGAAACAGATACGCAGTATTTT. Translation gives CASSYGRETDTQYF.